This T cell receptor (beta chain) was obtained from a study of shared clonotypes between healthy human individuals. Germline V CDR1 and CDR2: MNHNY, SVGAGI (reference sequence). V lost 8 bases and J lost 1, with 18 bases in between. This CDR3 region has 15 residues. Clones were sequenced by immunoSEQ multiplex PCR, and TCRdb holds only the in-frame ones, with some missing. The table records around 1.5 million clones, 95% to 99% of them present only once. The chain joins TRBV6-6 to TRBJ2-7; D is perhaps TRBD1 (5 bases). Input material: naive CD4+ T cells sorted from blood. Subset in this sample: CD45RA+ positively selected. The source of this sequence is a man aged 25-45 years in good health. The CDR3 nucleotides read TGTGCCAGCCACCTCCAGGGTACCCCTTCCTACGAGCAGTACTTC. It codes for CASHLQGTPSYEQYF.